Only a few counts were recorded for the clone carrying this T cell receptor beta chain. Study processing details: Amplified reference gene primers provided the basis for estimating nucleated cell counts. Profiling relied on immunoSEQ multiplex PCR, and the TCRdb table lists in-frame clones only, not all of them. V, J and clone size derive from that table, while D and trimming were established from the DNA sequence. Here the sample spans about 230,000 clones, 65% to 85% being singletons. The CDR3 loop spans 14 amino acids. Trimming removed 6 bases from V and 2 bases from J, with 13 bases in between. Germline values: CDR1 MNHEY, CDR2 SVGAGI. These data come from a study of blood T cell repertoires in COVID-19. Study details: Italy, Spain and the United States were the sources of the convalescent and acute COVID-19 samples. PBMCs, B-cell-depleted T cells, or T cells provided the cDNA or gDNA that made up the material.

This clonotype originated in a man aged 40-49 years with active or convalescent COVID-19. Sequencing was performed on peripheral blood. The rearrangement joins TRBV6-5 to TRBJ1-2; D is unclear. The CDR3 reads CASRLAGVNYGYTF. Written as DNA, the CDR3 is TGTGCCAGCAGACTCGCCGGAGTCAACTATGGCTACACCTTC.